These T cell receptor beta chains were read from a single sample in a study of T cell responses to AZD1222 COVID-19 vaccine. Some clones are missing from TCRdb's copy, which holds only in-frame ones; the method was immunoSEQ multiplex PCR. The sample holds about 140,000 clones, over 85% seen once. This material consisted of peripheral blood, taken on day 0 of MenACWY control vaccination. All receptors come from an adult in good health. Each CDR3 is given with its conserved first and last residue. The order of the fields is V gene, clone size, J gene, CDR3 protein. Where a row states a size, it is once, few, many or the class of an expanded clone; other rows omit it.

v_gene: TRBV7-6
abundance: .
j_gene: TRBJ2-5
CDR3aa: CASSLVETQYF

v_gene: TRBV10-2
abundance: .
j_gene: TRBJ2-7
CDR3aa: CASKAAQSSYEQYF

v_gene: TRBV7-6
abundance: .
j_gene: TRBJ1-1
CDR3aa: CASSRGGRVRNTEAFF

v_gene: TRBV28
abundance: .
j_gene: TRBJ1-5
CDR3aa: CASSLIDQPQHF

v_gene: TRBV5-1
abundance: .
j_gene: TRBJ2-5
CDR3aa: CASSLGAEETQYF

v_gene: TRBV28
abundance: .
j_gene: TRBJ1-1
CDR3aa: CASSLAQMNTEAFF

v_gene: TRBV7-2
abundance: .
j_gene: TRBJ2-7
CDR3aa: CASSFLYEQYF

v_gene: TRBV5-4
abundance: .
j_gene: TRBJ2-5
CDR3aa: CASSFPGLAEETQYF

v_gene: TRBV13
abundance: once
j_gene: TRBJ2-5
CDR3aa: CASSRRLAEGPRQETQYF

v_gene: TRBV4-3
abundance: .
j_gene: TRBJ2-7
CDR3aa: CASSQEMDNLYEQYF

v_gene: TRBV27
abundance: .
j_gene: TRBJ2-7
CDR3aa: CASSLSRGVRSYEQYF

v_gene: TRBV28
abundance: .
j_gene: TRBJ2-2
CDR3aa: CASSLFGSSTGELFF

v_gene: TRBV28
abundance: .
j_gene: TRBJ2-1
CDR3aa: CASSHGGGNVNEQFF

v_gene: TRBV4-1
abundance: .
j_gene: TRBJ1-2
CDR3aa: CASSQRDSPSYGYTF

v_gene: TRBV2
abundance: .
j_gene: TRBJ2-7
CDR3aa: CASSPQPGTYYEQYF

v_gene: TRBV9
abundance: .
j_gene: TRBJ2-1
CDR3aa: CASSTTGTSVPNEQFF

v_gene: TRBV19
abundance: .
j_gene: TRBJ1-1
CDR3aa: CALKVYTEAFF

v_gene: TRBV5-4
abundance: .
j_gene: TRBJ1-6
CDR3aa: CASSLDRVRNSPLHF

v_gene: TRBV7-3
abundance: .
j_gene: TRBJ2-5
CDR3aa: CASSLGQGLQETQYF

v_gene: TRBV6-5
abundance: .
j_gene: TRBJ1-2
CDR3aa: CASTRAPNYGYTF

v_gene: TRBV19
abundance: .
j_gene: TRBJ2-1
CDR3aa: CASSPINNEQFF

v_gene: TRBV19
abundance: few
j_gene: TRBJ1-2
CDR3aa: CASRDLGRVNDGYTF

v_gene: TRBV5-4
abundance: .
j_gene: TRBJ1-2
CDR3aa: CASSPFTATTANYGYTF

v_gene: TRBV9
abundance: .
j_gene: TRBJ2-7
CDR3aa: CASSVGQESYEQYF

v_gene: TRBV3-1/TRBV3-2
abundance: .
j_gene: TRBJ2-3
CDR3aa: CASSRQRGLDTQYF

v_gene: TRBV5-4
abundance: .
j_gene: TRBJ2-1
CDR3aa: CASSLGVTSGRNNEQFF

v_gene: TRBV6-5
abundance: .
j_gene: TRBJ1-1
CDR3aa: CASSLWVNTEAFF

v_gene: TRBV6-1
abundance: .
j_gene: TRBJ1-1
CDR3aa: CASSEALGGQANFEAFF

v_gene: TRBV5-1
abundance: once
j_gene: TRBJ1-3
CDR3aa: CASSLERRTGSGNTIYF

v_gene: TRBV18
abundance: .
j_gene: TRBJ1-5
CDR3aa: CASSPGFPASNQPQHF

v_gene: TRBV29-1
abundance: .
j_gene: TRBJ2-1
CDR3aa: CSAREGPSYNEQFF

v_gene: TRBV7-2
abundance: .
j_gene: TRBJ1-6
CDR3aa: CASSLWGNVSPLHF